This T cell receptor beta chain was obtained from a study of human T cells and chemical hapten exposure. As the library was built, unique molecular identifiers were attached to individual cDNA molecules. TCRdb fed the RACE reads into MiXCR, producing one record per CDR3 protein. The table records tens of thousands of distinct CDR3 sequences, around 15% of them present only once. General study results and limits: All donors were alopecia patients, so their immunity may differ from that of healthy people.

A note on this clonotype: Its antigen is as yet unknown.

Time point described: pre-sensitization, week 0. The treatment here: therapeutic diphenylcyclopropenone sensitization with weekly scalp DPC. V lost 3 bases and J lost 4, with 9 bases in between. This CDR3 is 13 amino acids long. Germline V lookup: CDR1 SEHNR, CDR2 FQNEAQ (reference sequence). The sequencing here drew on whole blood, taken in connection with sensitization to the hapten diphenylcyclopropenone (DPC). The origin of this receptor is a woman in her 50s with alopecia areata. Some clones in this sample may be carry-over from other donors' samples. The V and J genes are TRBV7-9 and TRBJ1-2; D perhaps matches TRBD1 (5 bases). CDR3 nucleotide sequence: TGTGCCAGCAGCTTTCAGGGCGCCTATGGCTACACCTTC. This gives the protein CASSFQGAYGYTF.